The clone carrying this TCR beta chain turned up a few times. Its antigen is unidentified. The data belong to a study of post-analysis software for immune sequencing data. Each TCR beta cDNA library carried unique molecular identifiers. TCRdb reprocessed the PCR reads with MiXCR, giving one entry per CDR3 protein. The repertoire holds about 150,000 distinct CDR3 sequences, approximately 30% seen once, with about 1.6% in the top ten. Findings and caveats of the study: In patients, TRBV5-6, TRBV5-1 and TRBV20-1 belonged to five TRBV segments found more frequently than in controls.

Germline V gene data show CDR1 as SQVTM and CDR2 as ANQGSEA. After removal of 4 bases from V and 5 bases from J, the junction contained 8 bases not matched to a gene. CDR3 length: 14 amino acids. Sequenced: blood. The TCR was taken from a girl under 18 with multiple sclerosis. The V and J genes are TRBV29-1 and TRBJ2-7; 10 nucleotides line up with TRBD1. CDR3 coding DNA: TGCAGCGTTGCCGGGACAGGGGTGGTCCACGAGCAGTACTTC. Amino acid sequence: CSVAGTGVVHEQYF.